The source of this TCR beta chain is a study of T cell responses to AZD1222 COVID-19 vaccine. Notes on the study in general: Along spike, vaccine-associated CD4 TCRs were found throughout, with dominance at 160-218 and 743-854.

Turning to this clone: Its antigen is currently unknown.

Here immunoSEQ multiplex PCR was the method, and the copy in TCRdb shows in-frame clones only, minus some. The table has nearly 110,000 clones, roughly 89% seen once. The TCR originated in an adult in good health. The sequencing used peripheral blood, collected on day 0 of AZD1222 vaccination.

The CDR3 coding sequence is TGTGCCACCAGCAGATCCGGAACGGGGAATGAGCAGTTCTTC. It is translated as CATSRSGTGNEQFF. The chain links TRBV15 to TRBJ2-1; perhaps TRBD2 as D (5 bases). Germline V gene lookup returns CDR1 LNHNV and CDR2 YYDKDF (reference sequence). V lost 2 bases, J lost 7 bases, and 12 bases lay in between. CDR3 length equals 14 residues. Complete variable domain (other parts from reference TRBV15 and TRBJ2-1): DAMVIQNPRYQVTQFGKPVTLSCSQTLNHNVMYWYQQKSSQAPKLLFHYYDKDFNNEADTPDNFQSRRPNTSFCFLDIRSPGLGDTAMYLCATSRSGTGNEQFFGPGTRLTVL.